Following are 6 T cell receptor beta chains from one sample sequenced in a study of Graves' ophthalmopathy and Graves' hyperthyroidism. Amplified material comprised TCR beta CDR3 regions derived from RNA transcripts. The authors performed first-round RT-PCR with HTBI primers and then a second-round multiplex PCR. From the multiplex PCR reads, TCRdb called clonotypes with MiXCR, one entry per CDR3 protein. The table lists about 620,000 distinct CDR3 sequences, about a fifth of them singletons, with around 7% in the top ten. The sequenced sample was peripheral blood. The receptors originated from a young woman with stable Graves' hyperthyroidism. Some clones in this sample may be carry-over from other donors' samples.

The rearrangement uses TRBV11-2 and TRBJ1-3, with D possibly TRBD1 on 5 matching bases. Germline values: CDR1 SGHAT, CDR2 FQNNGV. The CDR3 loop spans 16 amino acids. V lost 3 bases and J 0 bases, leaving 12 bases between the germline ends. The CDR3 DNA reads TGTGCCAGCAGCTTTCTTCACAGGATCTCTGGAAACACCATATATTTT. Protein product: CASSFLHRISGNTIYF.

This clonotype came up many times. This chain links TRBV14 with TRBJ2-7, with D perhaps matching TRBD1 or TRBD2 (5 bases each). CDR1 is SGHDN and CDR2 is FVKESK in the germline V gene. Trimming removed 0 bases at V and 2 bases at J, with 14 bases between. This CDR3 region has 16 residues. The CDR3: CASSQDPGTLAYEQYF. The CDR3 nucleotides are TGTGCCAGCAGCCAAGACCCCGGGACCCTGGCCTACGAGCAGTACTTC. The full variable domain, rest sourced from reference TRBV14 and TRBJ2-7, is EAGVTQFPSHSVIEKGQTVTLRCDPISGHDNLYWYRRVMGKEIKFLLHFVKESKQDESGMPNNRFLAERTGGTYSTLKVQPAELEDSGVYFCASSQDPGTLAYEQYFGPGTRLTVT.

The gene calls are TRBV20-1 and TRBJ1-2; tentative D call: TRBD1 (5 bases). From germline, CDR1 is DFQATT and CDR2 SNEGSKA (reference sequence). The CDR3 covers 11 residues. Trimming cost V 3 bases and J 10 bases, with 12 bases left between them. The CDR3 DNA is TGCAGTGCTAGGGCAGGGTTGGCCTACACCTTC. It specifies CSARAGLAYTF.

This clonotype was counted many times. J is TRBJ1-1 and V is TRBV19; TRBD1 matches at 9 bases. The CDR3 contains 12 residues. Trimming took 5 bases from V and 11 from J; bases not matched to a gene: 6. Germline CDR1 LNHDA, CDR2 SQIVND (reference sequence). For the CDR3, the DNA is TGTGCCAGTAGTCCCCCGGACAGGGGCGCTTTCTTT. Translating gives CASSPPDRGAFF.

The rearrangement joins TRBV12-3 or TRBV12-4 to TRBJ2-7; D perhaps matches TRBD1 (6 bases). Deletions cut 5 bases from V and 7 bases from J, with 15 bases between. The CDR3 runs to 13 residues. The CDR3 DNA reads TGTGCCAGCAGTAAGAGGACAGTCTTGGAGCAGTACTTC. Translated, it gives CASSKRTVLEQYF.

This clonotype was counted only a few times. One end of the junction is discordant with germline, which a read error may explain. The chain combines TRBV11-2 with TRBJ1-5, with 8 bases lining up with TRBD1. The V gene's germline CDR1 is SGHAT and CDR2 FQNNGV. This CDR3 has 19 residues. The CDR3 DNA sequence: TGTGCCAGCAGCTTACCCCGGGGGGGTACAGGGGGTAGCAATCAGCCCAAGCATTTT. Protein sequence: CASSLPRGGTGGSNQPKHF.